This T cell receptor (beta chain) appears in the sequencing data of a study of T cells after yellow fever vaccination. About this clonotype itself: As yet, its antigen is unknown.

Trimming took 2 bases from V and 7 from J; bases not matched to a gene: 7. The CDR3 is 14 residues long. Germline CDR1 is GTSNPN and CDR2 is SVGIG (reference sequence). Study-wide findings and caveats: Relatively few clonotypes were ones that appeared in both CD4 and CD8 compartments.

5'RACE template switching produced TCR cDNA carrying a universal primer site and UMIs. Via MiXCR, TCRdb re-called the 5' RACE reads, giving one row per CDR3 protein. Of a few hundred thousand distinct CDR3 sequences in the sample, less than 20% were seen once. This receptor was obtained from a man aged 18 to 35 who received the YFV17D yellow fever vaccine. This material consisted of PBMCs, taken about 5 days after the first yellow fever vaccination. This chain uses TRBV30 with TRBJ2-1, with TRBD2 identical over 8 bases. CDR3 sequence reads: CAWSFGGGVNEQFF. As DNA, the CDR3 is TGTGCCTGGAGTTTCGGGGGGGGAGTGAATGAGCAGTTCTTC.